Following are 30 T cell receptor beta chains from one sample sequenced in a study of blood T cell repertoires in COVID-19. Only in-frame clones appear in the TCRdb table, and some are missing; sequencing was by immunoSEQ multiplex PCR. Of 210,000 or so clones listed, less than 85% were seen once; the top ten hold 1.8%. The sequenced sample was PBMCs or T cells enriched from blood (not recorded which). Receptors were obtained from a man aged 60 to 75 who had recovered from COVID-19.

In nucleotides, the CDR3 is TGTGCCAGCAGTTGGACAGGAACTAATGAAAAACTGTTTTTT. Its translation: CASSWTGTNEKLFF. The chain joins TRBV2 to TRBJ1-4; 7 bases line up with TRBD1. The length of the CDR3 is 14 residues. The trim removed 5 bases at V and 1 base at J, leaving 1 base unmatched. Germline CDR1 and CDR2: SNHLY and FYNNEI.

The chain couples TRBV7-9 to TRBJ1-1, with D unresolved. This CDR3 region has 14 residues. Germline-derived CDR1 and CDR2 are SEHNR and FQNEAQ (reference sequence). V lost 5 bases and J 2 bases, leaving 12 bases between the germline ends. CDR3: CASSTRTENTEAFF. The DNA for the CDR3 is TGTGCCAGCAGCACCAGAACAGAAAACACTGAAGCTTTCTTT. Looking up the rest from reference TRBV7-9 and TRBJ1-1 gives the full variable domain: DTGVSQNPRHKITKRGQNVTFRCDPISEHNRLYWYRQTLGQGPEFLTYFQNEAQLEKSRLLSDRFSAERPKGSFSTLEIQRTEQGDSAMYLCASSTRTENTEAFFGQGTRLTVV.

The J gene is TRBJ2-6, the V gene TRBV5-1; 10 bases agree with TRBD2. The germline CDR1 and CDR2 sequences are SGHRS and YFSETQ. This CDR3 comprises 19 residues. V lost 0 bases and J lost 0; bases outside the gene matches: 6. CDR3 sequence (DNA): TGCGCCAGCAGCTTGGGACCTAGCGGGGGCATCTCTGGGGCCAACGTCCTGACTTTC. This sequence encodes CASSLGPSGGISGANVLTF.

This clone was recorded only once. This chain connects TRBV3-1 (or the pseudogene TRBV3-2) to TRBJ1-1; a weak D match, TRBD1 (6 bases). Germline CDR1 LGHDT, CDR2 YNNKEL (reference sequence). Trimming shortened V by 5 bases and J by 1 base, and 11 bases separated the two germline ends. The CDR3 is 14 amino acids. CDR3: CASSVRGANTEAFF. CDR3 DNA: TGTGCCAGCAGCGTCCGGGGGGCGAACACTGAAGCTTTCTTT.

The rearrangement links TRBV5-4 to TRBJ1-2, with 9 nucleotides matching TRBD1. The germline V gene encodes CDR1 SGHNT and CDR2 YYREEE (reference sequence). The V segment lost 1 base and the J segment 2 bases; nucleotides outside the gene matches: 6. This CDR3 comprises 16 residues. CDR3 sequence reads: CASSLMLQGANYGYTF. The CDR3 bases are TGTGCCAGCAGCTTGATGTTACAGGGGGCAAACTATGGCTACACCTTC. Filled out from reference TRBV5-4 and TRBJ1-2, the complete variable domain reads ETGVTQSPTHLIKTRGQQVTLRCSSQSGHNTVSWYQQALGQGPQFIFQYYREEENGRGNFPPRFSGLQFPNYSSELNVNALELDDSALYLCASSLMLQGANYGYTFGSGTRLTVV.

This clone was found once. The sample holds other DNA sequences that translate to the same CDR3. This chain uses TRBV12-3 or TRBV12-4 with TRBJ1-2, with D uncertain. The CDR3 spans 13 residues. V lost 3 bases to trimming and J lost 8 bases, with 13 bases between them. CDR3 nucleotides: TGTGCCAGCAGTTTTCTTGGAGACGGAGGCTACACCTTC. Its protein is CASSFLGDGGYTF.

The chain links TRBV3-1 (or the pseudogene TRBV3-2) to TRBJ2-4; 11 bases fit TRBD1. Trimming cost V 6 bases and J 6 bases; bases outside gene matches: 4. This CDR3 has 14 residues. The V gene's germline CDR1 is LGHDT and CDR2 YNNKEL (reference sequence). The CDR3 loop is CASSSGQGANIQYF. The CDR3 bases are TGTGCCAGCAGTAGCGGACAGGGGGCAAACATTCAGTACTTC.

The rearrangement links TRBV5-1 to TRBJ2-7, with TRBD1 matching over 9 bases. With V trimmed by 4 bases and J by 2 bases, 7 bases remained unmatched. The CDR3 is 15 amino acids. Looked up from germline, CDR1 is SGHRS and CDR2 is YFSETQ. Written as DNA, the CDR3 is TGCGCCAGCAGCACTGGCGGGACAGGGACCTACGAGCAGTACTTC. It translates to CASSTGGTGTYEQYF.

This chain joins TRBV7-2 and TRBJ1-1, with TRBD1 identical over 8 bases. V shed 5 bases and J 11 bases; nucleotides not matched to a gene: 7. The CDR3 has 12 residues. Germline-derived CDR1 and CDR2 are SGHTA and FQGNSA. The CDR3 region has the DNA TGTGCCAGCAGCGCGGACAGGGTCGGGGCTTTCTTT. This codes for CASSADRVGAFF.

In this sample, this clone turned up a few times. CDR3 DNA sequence: TGTGCCAGTAGTACTACCGGGACTAGGGAAACCGGGGAGCTGTTTTTT. This codes for CASSTTGTRETGELFF. V usage is TRBV19 and J usage is TRBJ2-2; 8 bases fit TRBD2. The CDR3 is 16 residues long. Trimming at V came to 4 bases and at J to 5 bases, leaving 9 bases not matched to a gene. Germline V gives CDR1 LNHDA, CDR2 SQIVND (reference sequence). The variable domain in full, with the rest retrieved from reference TRBV19 and TRBJ2-2, is DGGITQSPKYLFRKEGQNVTLSCEQNLNHDAMYWYRQDPGQGLRLIYYSQIVNDFQKGDIAEGYSVSREKKESFPLTVTSAQKNPTAFYLCASSTTGTRETGELFFGEGSRLTVL.

This chain uses TRBV5-6 with TRBJ2-1, with 8 nucleotides matching TRBD2. From germline, CDR1 is SGHDT and CDR2 YYEEEE. This CDR3 comprises 16 residues. Trimming removed 4 bases from V and 0 bases from J; junction bases left unmatched: 6. In DNA form, the CDR3 reads TGTGCCAGCAGCGAACTAGCGGCAAGCTCCTACAATGAGCAGTTCTTC. Translated, it gives CASSELAASSYNEQFF.

V usage is TRBV5-1 and J usage is TRBJ2-5; 11 nucleotides match TRBD2. The junction had 6 bases not matched to a gene; V was cut back by 3 bases and J by 5 bases. Germline loops: CDR1 SGHRS, CDR2 YFSETQ. CDR3 length equals 15 residues. CDR3 sequence: CASSSGLAVLETQYF. DNA for the CDR3: TGCGCCAGCAGCTCGGGACTAGCGGTCCTTGAGACCCAGTACTTC.

This chain uses TRBV15 with TRBJ2-7; maybe TRBD2 (6 bases). Germline values: CDR1 LNHNV, CDR2 YYDKDF (reference sequence). Trimming took 3 bases from V and 8 from J, leaving 20 bases between them. The CDR3 spans 15 residues. CDR3 region: CATSRGWDSSFKQYF. CDR3 coding DNA: TGTGCCACCAGCAGGGGTTGGGACTCCAGCTTCAAGCAGTACTTC.

The chain combines TRBV29-1 with TRBJ1-3; D gene uncertain. V shed 4 bases and J shed 0 bases, with 4 bases lying between them. This CDR3 has 12 residues. Germline values: CDR1 SQVTM, CDR2 ANQGSEA. The CDR3, as DNA: TGCAGCGTTGCCCTCTCTGGAAACACCATATATTTT. It translates to CSVALSGNTIYF.

This clone showed up many times. The chain is built from TRBV27 and TRBJ1-6; D is unresolved. Trimming shortened V by 4 bases and J by 0 bases, and 10 bases separated the two germline ends. The CDR3 is 16 residues long. The germline V gene encodes CDR1 MNHEY and CDR2 SMNVEV (reference sequence). CDR3 residues: CASSSPLSSYNSPLHF. The CDR3 DNA sequence: TGTGCCAGCAGTTCCCCTCTCAGCTCCTATAATTCACCCCTCCACTTT.

The chain joins TRBV11-1 to TRBJ1-1; D call uncertain. Trimming took 5 bases from V and 4 from J, leaving 11 bases between them. This CDR3 region has 13 residues. Germline V gene lookup returns CDR1 SGHAT and CDR2 FQDESV (reference sequence). CDR3 DNA sequence: TGTGCCAGCAGCCCAGGAGGGAGCACTGAAGCTTTCTTT. Translating gives CASSPGGSTEAFF.

V gene TRBV5-4 combines with J gene TRBJ1-2; D perhaps matches TRBD1 (5 bases). This CDR3 is built from 14 residues. Germline lookup yields CDR1 SGHNT and CDR2 YYREEE (reference sequence). Trimming cost V 4 bases and J 0 bases, with 10 bases left between them. CDR3 amino acids: CASSPTATNYGYTF. CDR3 DNA sequence: TGTGCCAGCAGCCCGACAGCTACTAACTATGGCTACACCTTC.

The chain links TRBV6-2 or TRBV6-3 to TRBJ2-7; 8 bases align to TRBD1. With 2 bases clipped from V and 1 base from J, the junction kept 10 bases outside the gene matches. Germline values: CDR1 MNHEY, CDR2 SVGEGT. CDR3 length: 17 residues. The CDR3 sequence is CASSYGRDRGRSYEQYF. The CDR3 nucleotides read TGTGCCAGCAGTTACGGGAGAGACAGGGGTAGGTCCTACGAGCAGTACTTC.

This clone was observed once. Other nucleotide sequences in the sample specify the same CDR3. This chain connects TRBV5-1 to TRBJ1-1; no firm D call. CDR3 length: 14 amino acids. The germline V and J ends were trimmed by 0 bases and 1 base, with 7 bases remaining between them. Looked up from germline, CDR1 is SGHRS and CDR2 is YFSETQ. CDR3 protein: CASSLASGNTEAFF. The CDR3 region has the DNA TGCGCCAGCAGCTTGGCCTCAGGGAACACTGAAGCTTTCTTT.

The V and J genes are TRBV5-6 and TRBJ2-7, with a possible D match to TRBD1 (5 bases). Looked up from germline, CDR1 is SGHDT and CDR2 is YYEEEE. V was shortened by 2 bases and J by 6 bases, with 12 bases between the two germline ends. The CDR3 length is 13 residues. Here the CDR3 DNA reads TGTGCCAGCAGCTTCCCTGCTGGGGCCGAGCAGTACTTC. Translating it yields CASSFPAGAEQYF. Drawing the rest from reference TRBV5-6 and TRBJ2-7, the complete variable domain is DAGVTQSPTHLIKTRGQQVTLRCSPKSGHDTVSWYQQALGQGPQFIFQYYEEEERQRGNFPDRFSGHQFPNYSSELNVNALLLGDSALYLCASSFPAGAEQYFGPGTRLTVT.

The chain joins TRBV20-1 to TRBJ1-2, with TRBD1 identical over 7 bases. The germline V gene encodes CDR1 DFQATT and CDR2 SNEGSKA (reference sequence). The CDR3 is made up of 13 amino acids. V was pared by 3 bases and J by 8 bases, with 9 bases of the junction left unmatched. CDR3 in amino acids: CSASSDRVGGYTF. In nucleotides, the CDR3 is TGCAGTGCTAGTTCCGACAGGGTTGGCGGCTACACCTTC.

J is TRBJ1-6 and V is TRBV7-8, with a weak D call TRBD1 (5 bases). Germline CDR1 and CDR2: SGHVS and FQNEAQ. V gave up 1 base and J gave up 8 bases, with 15 bases separating them. This CDR3 region has 16 residues. CDR3 region: CASSLEGMIADSPLHF. The CDR3 bases are TGTGCCAGCAGCTTAGAGGGGATGATTGCGGATTCACCCCTCCACTTT.

J is TRBJ1-2 and V is TRBV12-5; D is ambiguous. Germline V gene data show CDR1 as LGHNT and CDR2 as FRNRAP. V was cut by 8 bases and J by 4 bases, with 14 bases left in between. The CDR3 totals 13 residues. The CDR3 spells CASHSGFGYGYTF. The DNA for the CDR3 is TGTGCTAGTCACAGTGGATTTGGCTATGGCTACACCTTC.

DNA of the CDR3: TGTGCCAGCAGTTACTCGGGGCCTTTAAATGGCTACACCTTC. Residues: CASSYSGPLNGYTF. This chain links TRBV6-5 with TRBJ1-2, with D possibly matching TRBD1 (5 bases). The germline V gene encodes CDR1 MNHEY and CDR2 SVGAGI. Trimming removed 0 bases at V and 6 bases at J, with 11 bases between. The CDR3 has 14 amino acids.

V usage is TRBV3-1 (or the pseudogene TRBV3-2) and J usage is TRBJ2-1; the D is unclear. The CDR3 has 14 amino acids. Germline V gene data show CDR1 as LGHDT and CDR2 as YNNKEL (reference sequence). The V end lost 1 base, the J end lost 4 bases, and 8 bases lay between the germline ends. The CDR3: CASSQAQIYNEQFF. Written as DNA, the CDR3 is TGTGCCAGCAGCCAAGCACAGATATACAATGAGCAGTTCTTC.

This clone was counted between two and nine times. This chain joins TRBV15 and TRBJ1-6; 8 nucleotides match TRBD1. J gave up 4 bases and V 3 bases, and 11 bases lay outside the gene matches. CDR3 length: 18 amino acids. Germline CDR1 LNHNV, CDR2 YYDKDF (reference sequence). CDR3 coding DNA: TGTGCCACCAGCAGTCAAGGACAGGGCAGAGGTTATAATTCACCCCTCCACTTT. Its translation is CATSSQGQGRGYNSPLHF.

The chain links TRBV5-4 to TRBJ2-1, with D tentatively TRBD2 (5 bases). CDR1 and CDR2 from the germline V gene are SGHNT and YYREEE (reference sequence). This CDR3 spans 14 amino acids. Trimming took off 3 bases at V and 2 bases at J, with 9 bases between the two ends. The CDR3 protein is CASSYSGTYNEQFF. CDR3 coding DNA: TGTGCCAGCAGCTATTCCGGGACCTACAATGAGCAGTTCTTC.

The V and J genes are TRBV4-3 and TRBJ2-7, with TRBD2 identical over 8 bases. There are 16 residues in the CDR3. The J segment lost 5 bases and the V segment lost 0 bases, leaving 9 bases of the junction unmatched. In germline, CDR1 is LGHNA, CDR2 YSLEER. CDR3 nucleotides: TGCGCCAGCAGCCAAGAGGTCGGGGGGGGCTACGACGAGCAGTACTTC. Encoded protein: CASSQEVGGGYDEQYF.

The rearrangement uses TRBV18 and TRBJ2-2; 7 bases align to TRBD2. Unmatched junction bases numbered 9, after V lost 11 bases and J lost 0 bases. The germline V gene encodes CDR1 KGHSH and CDR2 LQKENI. This CDR3 region has 15 residues. The CDR3 region has the DNA TGTGCCGGAAACCCGGGACTAACGAACACCGGGGAGCTGTTTTTT. The encoded protein is CAGNPGLTNTGELFF.

The V gene is TRBV5-1, the J gene TRBJ1-4; weak D call: TRBD1 (6 bases). V lost 4 bases, J lost 3 bases, and 10 bases lay in between. There are 14 residues in the CDR3. Germline V lookup: CDR1 SGHRS, CDR2 YFSETQ. CDR3 region: CASSPQGPNEKLFF. CDR3 DNA: TGCGCCAGCAGCCCTCAGGGGCCTAATGAAAAACTGTTTTTT. The entire variable domain, with the rest obtained from reference TRBV5-1 and TRBJ1-4, is as follows: KAGVTQTPRYLIKTRGQQVTLSCSPISGHRSVSWYQQTPGQGLQFLFEYFSETQRNKGNFPGRFSGRQFSNSRSEMNVSTLELGDSALYLCASSPQGPNEKLFFGSGTQLSVL.